The rows below give T cell receptor beta chains drawn from one sample of a study of breast tumors, draining lymph nodes, adjacent tissues. TCRdb analysed the multiplex PCR reads with MiXCR anew, one entry per CDR3 protein. The table records 130,000 or so distinct CDR3 sequences, 32% of them present only once. Sequencing input: axillary lymph node tissue. Receptors were obtained from a female donor with breast cancer. Some clones in this sample may be carry-over from other donors' samples. CDR3s include the opening cysteine and the closing phenylalanine or tryptophan. The D gene is left open where the match is weak. The size entry is marked missing in some rows and otherwise reads once, few, many or a size class.

clone_size,v_call,d_call,j_call,cdr3_nt,cdr3_aa
.,TRBV7-8,TRBD1,TRBJ2-3,TGTGCCAGCAGCTTACGGGACAGGGGACGAGCTGATACGCAGTATTTT,CASSLRDRGRADTQYF
many,TRBV20-1,.,TRBJ2-1,TGCAGGGCTTACCGGGACACTCGGAATGAGCAGTTCTTC,CRAYRDTRNEQFF
.,TRBV7-2,TRBD1,TRBJ2-3,TGTGCCAGCAGCAGCCGGACAGGGGGCGCCGAAGATACGCAGTATTTT,CASSSRTGGAEDTQYF
few,TRBV27,.,TRBJ1-5,TGTGCCAGCAGTTTAAGCGGAGATAGCAATCAGCCCCAGCATTTT,CASSLSGDSNQPQHF
many,TRBV28,TRBD1,TRBJ1-2,TGTGCCAGCAGTTTAGGAGGAGTCGGGACAGGGCAGGACTATGGCTACACCTTC,CASSLGGVGTGQDYGYTF
many,TRBV5-1,TRBD1,TRBJ2-5,TGCGCCAGCAGCTTGCGGACAGGACAAGAGACCCAGTACTTC,CASSLRTGQETQYF
.,TRBV2,TRBD2,TRBJ2-3,TGTGCCAGCGGGAATAGCGGGAGAGCTTCTAGCACAGATACGCAGTATTTT,CASGNSGRASSTDTQYF
.,TRBV19,.,TRBJ2-2,TGTGCCAGTAGTATGACAGGGAACACCGGGGAGCTGTTTTTT,CASSMTGNTGELFF
.,TRBV20-1,.,TRBJ2-3,TGCAGTGCTAGAGATAGGGGTGCAGATACGCAGTATTTT,CSARDRGADTQYF
few,TRBV7-6,TRBD1,TRBJ1-1,TGTGCCAGCAGGAGCCGAACAGGGGACACTGAAGCTTTCTTT,CASRSRTGDTEAFF
many,TRBV6-1,.,TRBJ1-3,TGTGCCAGCAGTGAAGCGGCTTACTCTGGAAACACCATATATTTT,CASSEAAYSGNTIYF
.,TRBV6-1,TRBD1,TRBJ2-6,TGTGCCAGCAGACTCCCCTTACAGGGGAGTGGGTCTGGGGCCAACGTCCTGACTTTC,CASRLPLQGSGSGANVLTF
.,TRBV20-1,TRBD2,TRBJ2-5,TGCAGCGCTACCGGGGGGGGACAAGGGACCCAGTACTTC,CSATGGGQGTQYF
.,TRBV7-2,.,TRBJ1-2,TGTGCCAGCAGTAGGGGCAGCGACTCTGGAAACACCTTC,CASSRGSDSGNTF
many,TRBV2,.,TRBJ1-4,TGTGCCAGCAGTGGGGGGAGCTCAGAAAAACTGTTTTTT,CASSGGSSEKLFF
many,TRBV7-9,.,TRBJ1-2,TGTGCCAGCAGCTTAGCCGGGACAAAAAACTATGGCTACACCTTC,CASSLAGTKNYGYTF
many,TRBV18,TRBD1,TRBJ1-2,TGTGCCAGCTCACCGGGACAGGGGGCTGAAGGCTACACCTTC,CASSPGQGAEGYTF
many,TRBV6-1,.,TRBJ1-2,TGTGCCAGCAGTGAAACAGGAGCGAACTATGGCTACACCTTC,CASSETGANYGYTF
.,TRBV2,.,TRBJ2-5,TGTGCCAGCAGTGAAGCCGGGACTGGAACAGGGACCCAGTACTTC,CASSEAGTGTGTQYF
many,TRBV4-2,.,TRBJ2-5,TGTGCCAGCAGCCAAACCCGGGACCCCACAGGTCCCCAGTACTTC,CASSQTRDPTGPQYF